A single sample is the source of the 15 T cell receptor beta chains below, sequenced in a study of blood T cell repertoires in COVID-19. Here immunoSEQ multiplex PCR was the method, and the copy in TCRdb shows in-frame clones only, minus some. The sample carries 200,000 or so clones, roughly 79% recorded once. Material: peripheral blood. All receptors come from a human donor with acute or convalescent COVID-19. The donor label of this sample is uncertain.

J is TRBJ2-1 and V is TRBV27; TRBD2 might be the D (6 bases). V lost 6 bases, J lost 2 bases, and 14 bases lay in between. The CDR3 is made up of 15 amino acids. CDR1 MNHEY and CDR2 SMNVEV come from the germline V gene (reference sequence). The CDR3 DNA sequence: TGTGCCAGCAGAACCAATAGCGGTACCTACAATGAGCAGTTCTTC. It is translated as CASRTNSGTYNEQFF.

There are a few counts of this clone. The J gene is TRBJ1-2, the V gene TRBV14; 7 nucleotides align to TRBD1. Germline assignment: CDR1 SGHDN and CDR2 FVKESK. This CDR3 comprises 13 residues. After removal of 4 bases from V and 4 bases from J, the junction contained 3 bases not matched to a gene. Here the CDR3 DNA reads TGTGCCAGCAGCCCGACAGGGACCTATGGCTACACCTTC. Protein product: CASSPTGTYGYTF.

The rearrangement uses TRBV3-1 (or the pseudogene TRBV3-2) and TRBJ1-1; 9 bases align to TRBD1. Germline CDR1 and CDR2: LGHDT and YNNKEL (reference sequence). CDR3 length equals 14 residues. V shed 4 bases, J shed 3 bases, and the junction held 3 bases outside the gene matches. The CDR3 bases are TGTGCCAGCAGCCCTGGGACAGGGTACACTGAAGCTTTCTTT. Translating gives CASSPGTGYTEAFF.

The chain carries TRBV7-9 and TRBJ2-7, with D perhaps TRBD1 (6 bases). Trimming left V 6 bases short and J 7 bases short, with 19 bases between. CDR3 length equals 14 residues. Germline CDR1 SEHNR, CDR2 FQNEAQ (reference sequence). The CDR3 coding sequence is TGTGCCAGCAGTAACAGGGAGCAATCGGGGGAGCAGTACTTC. Its translation is CASSNREQSGEQYF. Filled out from reference TRBV7-9 and TRBJ2-7, the complete variable domain reads DTGVSQNPRHKITKRGQNVTFRCDPISEHNRLYWYRQTLGQGPEFLTYFQNEAQLEKSRLLSDRFSAERPKGSFSTLEIQRTEQGDSAMYLCASSNREQSGEQYFGPGTRLTVT.

This clone was observed a few times. The rearrangement uses TRBV25-1 and TRBJ2-7, with D perhaps matching TRBD1 (5 bases). CDR3 length: 12 residues. Germline lookup yields CDR1 MGHDK and CDR2 SYGVNS. Trimming took 9 bases from V and 2 from J, leaving 11 bases between them. In DNA, the CDR3 is TGTGCCAGTCGAACAGGCCCCTACGAGCAGTACTTC. Translating gives CASRTGPYEQYF.

The chain employs TRBV30 and TRBJ2-5, with 14 bases identical to TRBD2. V lost 3 bases to trimming and J lost 5 bases; unmatched junction nucleotides: 2. This CDR3 has 14 amino acids. Germline V gene sequence: CDR1 GTSNPN, CDR2 SVGIG (reference sequence). The CDR3 loop reads CAWRGLAGAETQYF. The CDR3 DNA reads TGTGCCTGGAGGGGACTAGCGGGAGCGGAGACCCAGTACTTC.

The sample holds one count of this clone. V gene TRBV30 combines with J gene TRBJ1-6; a possible D gene is TRBD1 (5 bases). CDR3 size: 13 residues. V was trimmed by 5 bases and J by 5 bases, leaving 10 bases between them. Per germline, CDR1 GTSNPN and CDR2 SVGIG (reference sequence). CDR3 loop: CAWCGTHNSPLHF. CDR3 coding DNA: TGTGCCTGGTGCGGGACCCATAATTCACCCCTCCACTTT.

This chain links TRBV25-1 with TRBJ2-2; no clear D. V was shortened by 1 base and J by 7 bases, with 4 bases between the two germline ends. CDR1 MGHDK and CDR2 SYGVNS come from the germline V gene. The CDR3 loop spans 12 amino acids. The CDR3 DNA reads TGTGCCAGCAGTGAATTAGTCGGGGAGCTGTTTTTT. This encodes CASSELVGELFF.

The chain employs TRBV5-1 and TRBJ2-3; 7 bases fit TRBD2. Germline loops: CDR1 SGHRS, CDR2 YFSETQ. V gave up 5 bases and J gave up 5 bases; unmatched junction bases: 8. The CDR3 consists of 14 residues. CDR3 protein: CASSNGGYGDTQYF. The CDR3, as DNA: TGCGCCAGCAGTAACGGGGGGTACGGAGATACGCAGTATTTT.

The chain has TRBV5-8 and TRBJ1-1; D gene ambiguous. Germline V gene data show CDR1 as SGHTS and CDR2 as YDEGEE. V was cut by 6 bases and J by 6 bases, with 12 bases left in between. The CDR3 spans 12 residues. The CDR3 loop is CASNRRAAEAFF. CDR3 DNA: TGTGCCAGCAACCGGCGGGCTGCTGAAGCTTTCTTT.

This sequence joins TRBV6-5 and TRBJ2-7, with 9 bases lining up with TRBD1. CDR1 is MNHEY, CDR2 SVGAGI, per germline. This CDR3 contains 15 residues. V shed 5 bases and J 3 bases; nucleotides not matched to a gene: 8. The CDR3 DNA reads as TGTGCCAGCAGTACCCGGGACAGGGCATTCTACGAGCAGTACTTC. This translates into CASSTRDRAFYEQYF.

The rearrangement uses TRBV30 and TRBJ2-3, with 10 bases aligning to TRBD2. Germline-derived CDR1 and CDR2 are GTSNPN and SVGIG (reference sequence). V lost 0 bases and J lost 5; bases outside the gene matches: 8. The CDR3 length is 16 residues. The CDR3 reads CAWSVRSGRARDTQYF. CDR3 DNA sequence: TGTGCCTGGAGTGTGAGGAGCGGGAGGGCGAGAGATACGCAGTATTTT.

V and J are TRBV21-1 and TRBJ2-7; the table's TRBD2 call for D was not verified on the DNA. TRBV21-1 is reported as a pseudogene. The CDR3 extends over 15 amino acids. CDR3 DNA: TGTGCCAGCAGCAAAGCCGAGCGGGAGGCCTACGAGCAGTACTTC. Residues: CASSKAEREAYEQYF.

The rearrangement uses TRBV3-1 (or the pseudogene TRBV3-2) and TRBJ2-5; possibly TRBD2 for D (6 bases). This CDR3 has 13 residues. In germline, CDR1 is LGHDT, CDR2 YNNKEL (reference sequence). Trimming left V 3 bases short and J 2 bases short, with 7 bases between. The CDR3 coding sequence is TGTGCCAGCAGCCACGGGAGACAAGAGACCCAGTACTTC. Translating gives CASSHGRQETQYF.

V gene TRBV7-3 combines with J gene TRBJ2-3; TRBD1 might be the D (6 bases). CDR1 SGHTA and CDR2 FQGTGA come from the germline V gene. This CDR3 is built from 12 residues. V was shortened by 5 bases and J by 6 bases, with 9 bases between the two germline ends. This CDR3 is CASSRDRDTQYF. Written as DNA, the CDR3 is TGTGCCAGCAGCCGAGACAGGGATACGCAGTATTTT. The full variable domain, rest sourced from reference TRBV7-3 and TRBJ2-3, is GAGVSQTPSNKVTEKGKYVELRCDPISGHTALYWYRQSLGQGPEFLIYFQGTGAADDSGLPNDRFFAVRPEGSVSTLKIQRTERGDSAVYLCASSRDRDTQYFGPGTRLTVL.